These T cell receptor beta chains were read from a single sample in a study of T cell repertoires in cytomegalovirus infection. TCRdb processed the reads anew with MiXCR; each CDR3 protein has one entry. The table has hundreds of thousands of distinct CDR3 sequences, about 9.2% seen once. The sequenced sample was PBMCs. Receptors were obtained from a human donor in good health (CMV status not recorded). Some clones in this sample may be carry-over from other donors' samples. The CDR3 runs from the conserved cysteine through the conserved F or W. A D gene is named only where the DNA matches it firmly. The size of a clone is reported for some rows only, either as once, few or many, or as a class for expanded clones.

j_gene	abundance	v_gene	d_gene	CDR3aa	CDR3nt
TRBJ1-5	.	TRBV20-1	.	CSARWGSDSNQPQHF	TGCAGTGCTAGATGGGGCAGCGATAGCAATCAGCCCCAGCATTTT
TRBJ2-2	.	TRBV7-7	.	CASSQGRMVNTGELFF	TGTGCTAGCAGCCAGGGACGGATGGTAAACACCGGGGAGCTGTTTTTT
TRBJ2-1	many	TRBV2	.	CASSQTRTVGNEQFF	TGTGCCAGCAGTCAGACTCGGACTGTGGGCAATGAGCAGTTCTTC
TRBJ1-2	.	TRBV29-1	TRBD1	CSVDRQGMEYGYTF	TGCAGCGTTGACCGACAGGGAATGGAGTATGGCTACACCTTC
TRBJ1-2	many	TRBV29-1	.	CSVDSANTNYGYTF	TGCAGCGTGGACTCGGCCAATACGAACTATGGCTACACCTTC
TRBJ2-3	few	TRBV20-1	.	CSADSTDTQYF	TGCAGTGCTGACAGCACAGATACGCAGTATTTT
TRBJ2-3	many	TRBV10-3	TRBD1	CAIRSGTGSTDTQYF	TGTGCCATCAGGTCCGGGACAGGGAGCACAGATACGCAGTATTTT
TRBJ2-2	many	TRBV29-1	TRBD1	CSARGQSNTGELFF	TGCAGCGCCCGGGGACAGTCGAACACCGGGGAGCTGTTTTTT
TRBJ1-1	.	TRBV20-1	TRBD1	CSARRQGDGTEAFF	TGCAGTGCTAGAAGACAGGGCGACGGCACTGAAGCTTTCTTT
TRBJ1-1	.	TRBV29-1	TRBD1	CSAPGQGADTEAFF	TGCAGCGCCCCGGGACAGGGGGCCGACACTGAAGCTTTCTTT
TRBJ1-2	many	TRBV19	TRBD1	CASRRQGSVGYTF	TGTGCCAGTAGGCGACAGGGCTCGGTTGGCTACACCTTC
TRBJ2-4	.	TRBV20-1	TRBD1	CSASGQGLAKNIQYF	TGCAGTGCTAGTGGACAGGGTCTAGCCAAAAACATTCAGTACTTC
TRBJ1-1	many	TRBV5-1	.	CASSSEGGINTEAFF	TGCGCCAGCAGCTCGGAAGGGGGGATTAACACTGAAGCTTTCTTT
TRBJ2-7	many	TRBV25-1	.	CASSDRGYEQYF	TGTGCCAGCAGTGACCGCGGGTACGAGCAGTACTTC
TRBJ2-1	few	TRBV6-2/TRBV6-3	TRBD2	CASRAPRTSGYNEQFF	TGTGCCAGCAGAGCCCCCCGGACTAGCGGATACAATGAGCAGTTCTTC
TRBJ2-7	many	TRBV7-6	.	CASSFRDTTYEQYF	TGTGCCAGCAGCTTCCGGGACACCACCTACGAGCAGTACTTC
TRBJ1-1	few	TRBV29-1	.	CSVRRGSHEAFF	TGCAGCGTTCGCAGGGGTAGCCATGAAGCTTTCTTT
TRBJ1-2	many	TRBV7-6	TRBD1	CASSLTPGTGYYGYTF	TGTGCCAGCAGCTTAACCCCCGGGACAGGGTACTATGGCTACACCTTC